What follows is one T cell receptor (beta chain) and its context. Its antigen is not identified. This sample was taken from a study of cytomegalovirus exposure and HLA in healthy donors. Findings and caveats of the study: It was confirmed in vitro that three of the CMV-associated chains were specific for CMV antigens. Excluded: some indistinguishable V segments such as TRBV6-2 and TRBV6-3.

Both 60 Vbeta primers and 13 Jbeta primers went into the PCR. Sequenced by immunoSEQ multiplex PCR; TCRdb stores in-frame clones only, minus some. Of about 160,000 clones in the sample, roughly 84% are singletons; the top ten hold 1.5% to 1.7%. In germline, CDR1 is MDHEN, CDR2 SYDVKM. The CDR3 runs 16 residues. V lost 4 bases to trimming and J lost 3 bases; unmatched junction nucleotides: 5. This TCR came from a woman under 30 in good health and CMV-seronegative. The sample taken for sequencing was PBMCs. This rearrangement joins TRBV28 to TRBJ2-5, with 13 bases that match TRBD2. CDR3 nucleotide sequence: TGTGCCAGCAGTTCGACTAGCGGGGGGACCAAAGAGACCCAGTACTTC. Amino acid sequence: CASSSTSGGTKETQYF.